This entry features one T cell receptor (beta chain) sequence. Self-reported history from a screening survey and questionnaire set each donor's cohort. Recovered participants had two consecutive negative NP/OP PCR tests, healthcare professional clearance, or symptom resolution. The table came from immunoSEQ multiplex PCR; TCRdb's copy has only in-frame clones and leaves some out. The sample has about 350,000 clones; roughly 87% are singletons. V was pared by 6 bases and J by 8 bases, with 15 bases of the junction left unmatched. The CDR3 contains 15 residues. Germline loops: CDR1 MDHEN, CDR2 SYDVKM. The data were obtained in a study of blood T cell repertoires in COVID-19. Study-wide context: Sites across the United States, Italy and Spain contributed samples from acute and convalescent COVID-19. The cDNA or gDNA used as material had been derived from T cells, B-cell-depleted T cells, or PBMCs.

Sample: PBMCs or T cells enriched from blood (not recorded which). The receptor's source is a woman aged 25 to 39 who had recovered from COVID-19. V is TRBV28 and J is TRBJ1-2; TRBD1 matches 7 bases. CDR3 region: CASRNSDREYGGYTF. The CDR3 nucleotides read TGTGCCAGCAGAAACTCAGACAGGGAGTACGGCGGCTACACCTTC.